The source of this T cell receptor beta chain is a study of blood T cells in healthy people across ages. Regarding this clonotype: Its target is unknown.

Findings and caveats of the study: PBMC samples, being unsorted, prevented any conclusive comparison of naive and antigen-experienced cells.

A J-beta primer mix and a sample-barcoded 5' primer were used in a second PCR of roughly 7 to 12 cycles. One entry per CDR3 protein results from TCRdb running MiXCR on the 5' RACE reads. The data contain more than 650,000 distinct CDR3 sequences, 20% to 25% of them singletons. What was sequenced was blood. This sequence was found in a man aged 65-85 years in good health.

The CDR3 bases are TGTGCCAGCGCGGTAGCGGGAGACGAGCAGTACGTC. This codes for CASAVAGDEQYV. The V call is TRBV18, the J call TRBJ2-7, with 9 nucleotides matching TRBD2. The germline gives CDR1 KGHSH, CDR2 LQKENI. CDR3 size: 12 residues. V lost 8 bases and J lost 5; bases outside the gene matches: 4.